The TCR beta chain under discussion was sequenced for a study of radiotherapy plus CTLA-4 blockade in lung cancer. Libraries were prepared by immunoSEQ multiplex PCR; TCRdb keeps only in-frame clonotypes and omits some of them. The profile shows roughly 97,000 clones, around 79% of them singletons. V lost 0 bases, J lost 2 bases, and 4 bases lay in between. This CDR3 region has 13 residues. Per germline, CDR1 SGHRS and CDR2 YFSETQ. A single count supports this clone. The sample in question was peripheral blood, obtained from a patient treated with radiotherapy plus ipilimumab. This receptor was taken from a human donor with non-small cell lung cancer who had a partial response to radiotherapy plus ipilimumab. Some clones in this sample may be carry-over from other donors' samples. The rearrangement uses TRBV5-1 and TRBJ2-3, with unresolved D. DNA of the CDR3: TGCGCCAGCAGCTTGGGACACACAGATACGCAGTATTTT. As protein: CASSLGHTDTQYF.